A selection of T cell receptor beta chains follows, all from one sample in a study of blood T cells in healthy people across ages. Via MiXCR, TCRdb re-called the 5' RACE reads, giving one row per CDR3 protein. The table records 550,000 to 600,000 distinct CDR3 sequences, 45% to 55% of them present only once. Sample: blood. These receptors were taken from a man older than 75 in good health. The CDR3 runs from the conserved cysteine through the conserved F or W. The D gene is left open where the match is weak. A clone size is listed for some rows: how often the clone was seen (once, few, many), or a class if it is expanded.

size: .
D: TRBD1
J: TRBJ1-1
V: TRBV5-1
CDR3: CASSFKQWQGAGVSTEAFF
DNA: TGCGCCAGCAGCTTCAAGCAGTGGCAGGGGGCGGGTGTAAGCACTGAAGCTTTCTTT

size: .
D: TRBD1
J: TRBJ1-6
V: TRBV13
CDR3: CASSLSGEWDRGSPLHF
DNA: TGTGCCAGCAGCTTATCGGGGGAGTGGGACAGAGGATCACCCCTCCACTTT

size: few
D: .
J: TRBJ1-1
V: TRBV6-5
CDR3: CASSRGGNHEAFF
DNA: TGTGCCAGCAGCCGAGGGGGTAACCATGAAGCTTTCTTT

size: .
D: .
J: TRBJ2-7
V: TRBV27
CDR3: CASSFSYGGYEQYF
DNA: TGTGCCAGCAGCTTTAGCTACGGGGGCTACGAGCAGTACTTC

size: few
D: .
J: TRBJ2-7
V: TRBV7-2
CDR3: CASSTVDGYEQYF
DNA: TGTGCCAGCAGCACAGTAGACGGCTACGAGCAGTACTTC

size: .
D: TRBD2
J: TRBJ2-7
V: TRBV7-2
CDR3: CASSLGLAGVWEQYF
DNA: TGTGCCAGCAGCCTTGGACTAGCGGGAGTTTGGGAGCAGTACTTC

size: .
D: .
J: TRBJ1-1
V: TRBV14
CDR3: CASSRVSTEAFF
DNA: TGTGCCAGCAGCCGGGTCAGCACTGAAGCTTTCTTT

size: once
D: .
J: TRBJ1-2
V: TRBV25-1
CDR3: CASSEWGGDYGDTF
DNA: TGTGCCAGCAGTGAATGGGGAGGGGACTATGGCGACACCTTC

size: .
D: TRBD1
J: TRBJ1-1
V: TRBV4-1
CDR3: CASSQGGQGGTEAFF
DNA: TGCGCCAGCAGCCAAGGCGGACAGGGTGGAACTGAAGCTTTCTTT

size: few
D: .
J: TRBJ2-3
V: TRBV7-2
CDR3: CASSLAATGDTQYF
DNA: TGTGCCAGCAGCTTAGCGGCGACGGGGGATACGCAGTATTTT

size: few
D: .
J: TRBJ1-2
V: TRBV29-1
CDR3: CSVALGSFYGYTF
DNA: TGCAGCGTTGCTCTGGGAAGTTTCTATGGCTACACCTTC

size: .
D: TRBD2
J: TRBJ2-1
V: TRBV4-3
CDR3: CASSQGLANVAETQFF
DNA: TGCGCCAGCAGCCAAGGACTAGCCAACGTTGCAGAGACCCAGTTCTTC

size: .
D: .
J: TRBJ2-7
V: TRBV20-1
CDR3: CSAIDESFIIEQYF
DNA: TGCAGTGCCATTGATGAGAGTTTTATAATAGAGCAGTACTTC

size: .
D: TRBD2
J: TRBJ2-2
V: TRBV7-3
CDR3: CASRLLAGGSGELFF
DNA: TGTGCCAGCAGACTACTAGCGGGAGGTTCCGGGGAGCTGTTTTTT

size: .
D: TRBD2
J: TRBJ2-1
V: TRBV20-1
CDR3: CSARVPSGTYNEQFF
DNA: TGCAGTGCTAGAGTCCCTAGCGGAACCTACAATGAGCAGTTCTTC

size: .
D: TRBD1
J: TRBJ2-3
V: TRBV20-1
CDR3: CSARDPRGHVPDTQYF
DNA: TGCAGTGCTAGAGATCCCAGGGGGCACGTACCAGATACGCAGTATTTT

size: .
D: TRBD1
J: TRBJ2-7
V: TRBV7-9
CDR3: CASSPPLEGDSSYGQYF
DNA: TGTGCCAGCAGCCCCCCATTGGAAGGGGACAGCTCCTACGGGCAGTACTTC

size: .
D: .
J: TRBJ2-1
V: TRBV20-1
CDR3: CSARSRSSYNKQFF
DNA: TGCAGTGCTAGGTCTAGGAGCTCCTACAATAAGCAGTTCTTC

size: .
D: TRBD2
J: TRBJ2-1
V: TRBV6-1
CDR3: CASSPAWEGNEQFF
DNA: TGTGCCAGCAGCCCGGCGTGGGAGGGTAATGAGCAGTTCTTC

size: .
D: TRBD1
J: TRBJ2-1
V: TRBV20-1
CDR3: CSAAGTAAYNEQFF
DNA: TGCAGTGCGGCCGGGACAGCCGCCTACAATGAGCAGTTCTTC

size: .
D: TRBD2
J: TRBJ2-4
V: TRBV7-2
CDR3: CASSLQTSGLSIQYF
DNA: TGTGCCAGCAGCTTACAGACTAGCGGGCTCTCCATTCAGTACTTC

size: few
D: TRBD2
J: TRBJ2-1
V: TRBV7-2
CDR3: CASSLASGGAELIYEQFF
DNA: TGTGCCAGCAGCTTAGCTAGCGGGGGGGCCGAATTGATCTATGAGCAGTTCTTC

size: .
D: .
J: TRBJ2-3
V: TRBV28
CDR3: CASSGRTPSTDTQYF
DNA: TGTGCCAGCAGCGGCAGGACCCCGAGCACAGATACGCAGTATTTT

size: few
D: .
J: TRBJ1-4
V: TRBV2
CDR3: CASRYGVGRRTNEKLFF
DNA: TGTGCCAGCAGATATGGGGTGGGCCGGAGGACTAATGAAAAACTGTTTTTT

size: .
D: .
J: TRBJ2-7
V: TRBV29-1
CDR3: CSATRVGYPYEQYF
DNA: TGCAGCGCAACTAGGGTCGGCTACCCCTACGAGCAGTACTTC

size: few
D: .
J: TRBJ2-1
V: TRBV12-3/TRBV12-4
CDR3: CASSLRGRSYNEQFF
DNA: TGTGCCAGCAGTTTACGTGGGAGGTCCTACAATGAGCAGTTCTTC

size: .
D: .
J: TRBJ2-7
V: TRBV6-5
CDR3: CASSQGSEQYF
DNA: TGTGCCAGCAGTCAGGGCTCCGAGCAGTACTTC

size: .
D: TRBD1
J: TRBJ2-5
V: TRBV29-1
CDR3: CSVARQGGETQYF
DNA: TGCAGCGTTGCCCGACAGGGTGGGGAGACCCAGTACTTC

size: few
D: TRBD1
J: TRBJ2-1
V: TRBV4-2
CDR3: CASSQADRGENEQFF
DNA: TGTGCCAGCAGCCAAGCCGACAGGGGAGAAAATGAGCAGTTCTTC

size: many
D: TRBD2
J: TRBJ2-1
V: TRBV7-2
CDR3: CASSLVGGGNYNEQFF
DNA: TGTGCCAGCAGCTTAGTGGGCGGGGGGAACTACAATGAGCAGTTCTTC

size: few
D: .
J: TRBJ2-5
V: TRBV6-2/TRBV6-3
CDR3: CASQRTWEETQYF
DNA: TGTGCCAGCCAGAGGACTTGGGAAGAGACCCAGTACTTC

size: .
D: TRBD1
J: TRBJ2-7
V: TRBV7-6
CDR3: CASSLVGTGYYEQYF
DNA: TGTGCCAGCAGCTTAGTCGGGACAGGGTACTACGAGCAGTACTTC

size: few
D: .
J: TRBJ1-5
V: TRBV2
CDR3: CASSGTGRDQPQHF
DNA: TGTGCCAGCAGTGGAACAGGCAGAGATCAGCCCCAGCATTTT

size: .
D: TRBD1
J: TRBJ1-2
V: TRBV29-1
CDR3: CSVDRGGYTF
DNA: TGCAGCGTGGACAGGGGTGGCTACACCTTC

size: .
D: .
J: TRBJ1-5
V: TRBV12-3/TRBV12-4
CDR3: CASSLGEGTHQPQHF
DNA: TGTGCCAGCAGTTTAGGAGAGGGGACACATCAGCCCCAGCATTTT

size: .
D: TRBD1
J: TRBJ2-7
V: TRBV7-2
CDR3: CASSVPTGGFEQYF
DNA: TGTGCCAGCAGCGTTCCGACAGGGGGCTTCGAGCAGTACTTC

size: .
D: .
J: TRBJ2-1
V: TRBV7-2
CDR3: CASSLDSAGSYNEQFF
DNA: TGTGCCAGCAGCTTAGATAGTGCGGGGTCTTACAATGAGCAGTTCTTC

size: .
D: TRBD1
J: TRBJ1-5
V: TRBV27
CDR3: CASSSSLTGDQPQHF
DNA: TGTGCCAGCAGTTCTTCTCTGACAGGGGATCAGCCCCAGCATTTT

size: .
D: .
J: TRBJ2-3
V: TRBV7-2
CDR3: CASNPSVAATRSTQYF
DNA: TGTGCCAGCAACCCGTCGGTAGCGGCCACGAGGAGTACGCAGTATTTT

size: .
D: TRBD1
J: TRBJ2-3
V: TRBV27
CDR3: CANSLKRDRVGDTQYF
DNA: TGTGCCAACAGTTTAAAACGGGACAGGGTTGGAGATACGCAGTATTTT

size: .
D: TRBD2
J: TRBJ2-1
V: TRBV28
CDR3: CATFSGRAKGDEQFF
DNA: TGTGCCACCTTTAGCGGGAGGGCCAAAGGGGATGAGCAGTTCTTC

size: .
D: TRBD1
J: TRBJ2-3
V: TRBV20-1
CDR3: CSADPGQGASDTQYF
DNA: TGCAGTGCCGATCCGGGACAGGGGGCATCAGATACGCAGTATTTT

size: .
D: .
J: TRBJ2-1
V: TRBV19
CDR3: CASSMGPQIAHEQFF
DNA: TGTGCCAGTAGTATGGGCCCTCAGATTGCCCATGAGCAGTTCTTC

size: few
D: .
J: TRBJ2-7
V: TRBV20-1
CDR3: CSASEGKAEQYF
DNA: TGCAGTGCTAGTGAAGGGAAGGCCGAGCAGTACTTC

size: .
D: .
J: TRBJ2-1
V: TRBV9
CDR3: CASSERTNEQFF
DNA: TGTGCCAGCAGCGAACGGACAAATGAGCAGTTCTTC

size: .
D: .
J: TRBJ1-2
V: TRBV7-2
CDR3: CASSPRPAGFNYGYTF
DNA: TGTGCCAGCAGCCCACGCCCAGCTGGATTTAACTATGGCTACACCTTC

size: once
D: .
J: TRBJ1-6
V: TRBV3-1
CDR3: CASSLDRATPLHF
DNA: TGTGCCAGCAGCCTGGACCGCGCAACACCCCTCCACTTT

size: .
D: TRBD2
J: TRBJ2-1
V: TRBV7-2
CDR3: CASSPGTSGRFEQFF
DNA: TGTGCCAGCAGCCCCGGGACTAGCGGGAGGTTTGAGCAGTTCTTC

size: few
D: TRBD1
J: TRBJ1-2
V: TRBV12-3/TRBV12-4
CDR3: CASSPGQLIYGYTF
DNA: TGTGCCAGCAGCCCGGGACAGCTAATCTATGGCTACACCTTC

size: .
D: .
J: TRBJ2-3
V: TRBV10-3
CDR3: CAISDKNGPSTDTQYF
DNA: TGTGCCATCAGTGACAAAAACGGTCCCAGCACAGATACGCAGTATTTT

size: many
D: .
J: TRBJ2-1
V: TRBV9
CDR3: CASSVQGLNNEQFF
DNA: TGTGCCAGCAGCGTACAGGGGCTCAACAATGAGCAGTTCTTC

size: many
D: .
J: TRBJ1-5
V: TRBV6-6
CDR3: CASSYNRGSNQPQHF
DNA: TGTGCCAGCAGTTACAACAGAGGGAGCAATCAGCCCCAGCATTTT

size: .
D: .
J: TRBJ1-2
V: TRBV3-1
CDR3: CASSVGPRLNYGYTF
DNA: TGTGCCAGCAGCGTCGGACCCCGGCTCAACTATGGCTACACCTTC

size: .
D: .
J: TRBJ2-2
V: TRBV20-1
CDR3: CSASESANTGELFF
DNA: TGCAGTGCTAGTGAGAGTGCGAACACCGGGGAGCTGTTTTTT